Presented here are 2 T cell receptor beta chains from one specimen sequenced in a study of tumor and adjacent non-tumor tissue in lung cancer. TCRbeta libraries were built with three rounds of nested PCR, modified from ARM-PCR. TCRdb called the multiplex PCR reads again in MiXCR, with one record for every CDR3 protein. The sample includes 200,000 to 250,000 distinct CDR3 sequences, around 70% of them seen just once. The template was RNA from unsorted bulk tissue. Sequencing was carried out using lung tumor tissue. The receptor set was obtained from a man in his fifties or sixties with non-small cell lung cancer.

This clonotype was found a few times. The chain combines TRBV5-4 with TRBJ2-2, with 8 positions matching TRBD2. The CDR3 runs 15 residues. Germline values: CDR1 SGHNT, CDR2 YYREEE (reference sequence). The V and J ends lost 3 bases and 7 bases, in that order; junction bases with no gene match: 8. The CDR3 reads CASSSGGGPDGELFF. CDR3 DNA: TGTGCCAGCAGCTCCGGCGGGGGGCCGGACGGGGAGCTGTTTTTT. Variable domain in full (rest from reference TRBV5-4 and TRBJ2-2): ETGVTQSPTHLIKTRGQQVTLRCSSQSGHNTVSWYQQALGQGPQFIFQYYREEENGRGNFPPRFSGLQFPNYSSELNVNALELDDSALYLCASSSGGGPDGELFFGEGSRLTVL.

Remarks on this clonotype: This may stem from a read error, because a much larger clone lies one nucleotide away. The V gene is TRBV29-1, the J gene TRBJ1-2, with D possibly matching TRBD1 (5 bases). The CDR3 loop spans 14 amino acids. Germline V CDR1 and CDR2: SQVTM, ANQGSEA. This chain's CDR3 is CSVEKGRSFNGYNF. CDR3 nucleotides: TGCAGCGTTGAAAAGGGGCGCTCCTTCAATGGCTACAACTTC. The full variable domain, its missing parts supplied by reference TRBV29-1 and TRBJ1-2, is SAVISQKPSRDICQRGTSLTIQCQVDSQVTMMFWYRQQPGQSLTLIATANQGSEATYESGFVIDKFPISRPNLTFSTLTVSNMSPEDSSIYLCSVEKGRSFNGYNFGSGTRLTVV.